This T cell receptor beta chain was observed in a study of graft-versus-host responses after intestinal transplantation. Repertoires were generated with immunoSEQ multiplex PCR, while TCRdb's copy carries only in-frame clones and drops some. The table lists 6,500 to 7,500 clones, roughly a third of them singletons, with approximately 3.8% in the top ten. The authors combined 200,000 CFSE-labeled responder cells with 200,000 irradiated, violet-dye-labeled stimulator cells in plates. Looked up from germline, CDR1 is SQVTM and CDR2 is ANQGSEA. V lost 6 bases to trimming and J lost 3 bases, with 9 bases between them. The CDR3 sequence is 12 residues long.

This sequence was found in a human patient who was an organ donor for intestinal transplantation. The V call is TRBV29-1, the J call TRBJ1-5; no clear D. Sequencing used alloreactive CD8+ T cells from a mixed lymphocyte reaction culture, obtained before transplantation. Noted subset: CFSE-low proliferating T cells sorted from roughly six-day pre-transplant mixed lymphocyte reaction (GvH or HvG direction). The chain's CDR3 is CSVSVINQPQHF. CDR3 bases: TGCAGCGTCTCAGTAATCAATCAGCCCCAGCATTTT.